The rows below give T cell receptor beta chains drawn from one sample of a study of T cells in Graves' hyperthyroidism and ophthalmopathy. TCRdb passed the multiplex PCR reads through MiXCR, listing each CDR3 protein once. The sample carries about 610,000 distinct CDR3 sequences, approximately 15% recorded once. The specimen sequenced was blood. Receptors were obtained from a woman aged 40 to 55 with Graves' ophthalmopathy. The CDR3 runs from the conserved cysteine through the conserved F or W. A D gene is named only where the DNA matches it firmly. A clone size is listed for some rows: how often the clone was seen (once, few, many), or a class if it is expanded.

abundance | j_gene | d_gene | v_gene | CDR3aa | CDR3nt
many | TRBJ2-3 | NA | TRBV28 | CASRGITPDTQYF | TGTGCCAGCAGGGGTATAACACCAGATACGCAGTATTTT
many | TRBJ2-7 | NA | TRBV7-2 | CASTQSQETTDEQYF | TGTGCCAGCACCCAATCCCAGGAGACCACTGACGAGCAGTACTTC
NA | TRBJ1-1 | NA | TRBV7-2 | CASSQTFTEAFF | TGTGCCAGCAGTCAGACGTTCACTGAAGCTTTCTTT
NA | TRBJ2-7 | TRBD2 | TRBV6-1 | CASSEGRYGGSIYEQYF | TGTGCCAGCAGTGAAGGTCGGTATGGCGGGAGTATATACGAGCAGTACTTC
many | TRBJ2-7 | TRBD2 | TRBV15 | CATSRVRTRMDEQYF | TGTGCCACCAGCAGAGTACGGACTAGGATGGACGAGCAGTACTTC
many | TRBJ2-7 | TRBD2 | TRBV20-1 | CSATAVAGSYEQYF | TGCAGTGCAACCGCAGTAGCGGGTTCCTACGAGCAGTACTTC
few | TRBJ2-7 | NA | TRBV6-5 | CASSYEGGATYEQYF | TGTGCCAGCAGTTACGAGGGGGGTGCTACCTACGAGCAGTACTTC
many | TRBJ1-5 | NA | TRBV6-1 | CASSEFLTGNQPQHF | TGTGCCAGCAGTGAATTTTTGACAGGTAATCAGCCCCAGCATTTT
NA | TRBJ2-7 | TRBD2 | TRBV11-2 | CASSLEGGLAGGEQYF | TGTGCCAGCAGCTTAGAGGGGGGACTAGCGGGAGGCGAGCAGTACTTC
few | TRBJ2-7 | TRBD2 | TRBV12-3/TRBV12-4 | CASSLGLAGEGYEQYF | TGTGCCAGCAGTTTAGGGCTAGCGGGAGAAGGTTACGAGCAGTACTTC
many | TRBJ1-1 | TRBD1 | TRBV28 | CASRTGDTEAFF | TGTGCCAGCAGGACAGGGGACACTGAAGCTTTCTTT
NA | TRBJ2-7 | NA | TRBV6-1 | CASSITGLSSYEQYF | TGTGCCAGCAGCATAACAGGGTTGTCCTCCTACGAGCAGTACTTC
many | TRBJ1-6 | TRBD1 | TRBV12-3/TRBV12-4 | CTSSKTDRGHNSPLHF | TGTACCAGCAGTAAGACCGACAGGGGGCATAATTCACCCCTCCACTTT